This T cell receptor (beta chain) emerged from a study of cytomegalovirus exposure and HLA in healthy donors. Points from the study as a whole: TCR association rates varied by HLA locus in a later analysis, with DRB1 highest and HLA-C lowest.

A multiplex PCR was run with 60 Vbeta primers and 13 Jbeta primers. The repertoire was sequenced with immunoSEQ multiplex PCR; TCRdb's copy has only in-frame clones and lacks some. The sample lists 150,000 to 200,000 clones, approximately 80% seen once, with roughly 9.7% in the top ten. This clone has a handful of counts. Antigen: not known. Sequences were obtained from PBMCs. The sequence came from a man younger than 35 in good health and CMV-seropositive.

As DNA, the CDR3 is TGTGCCAGTAGCAACCCTTTTTATAGGGGGCTGGAAAACACCGGGGAGCTGTTTTTT. Its protein is CASSNPFYRGLENTGELFF. V is TRBV19 and J is TRBJ2-2; 7 nucleotides agree with TRBD1. This CDR3 region has 19 residues. V was clipped by 6 bases and J by 2 bases; unmatched bases: 18. Germline V CDR1 and CDR2: LNHDA, SQIVND (reference sequence).